These 24 T cell receptor beta chains were all obtained from the same sample, sequenced in a study of T cell responses to AZD1222 COVID-19 vaccine. Clones were sequenced by immunoSEQ multiplex PCR, and TCRdb holds only the in-frame ones, with some missing. The table has 130,000 or so clones, approximately 90% seen once; the top ten hold approximately 20%. The sequencing here drew on peripheral blood, taken on day 0 of AZD1222 vaccination. These TCRs come from an adult in good health.

The CDR3 protein is CASSYKSQDNQPQHF. The CDR3 DNA is TGTGCCAGCAGTTACAAGTCCCAGGACAATCAGCCCCAGCATTTT. This chain joins TRBV6-6 and TRBJ1-5; no definite D call. CDR3 size: 15 residues. CDR1 and CDR2 from the germline V gene are MNHNY and SVGAGI (reference sequence). Between the trimmed V and J ends, which lost 2 bases and 3 bases, there was a span of 11 bases.

The rearrangement links TRBV30 to TRBJ1-3; D not resolved. V dropped 0 bases and J dropped 0 bases, with 9 bases sitting between them. Germline V CDR1 and CDR2: GTSNPN, SVGIG (reference sequence). The CDR3 is 15 amino acids. The CDR3 loop is CAWSVGGSSGNTIYF. The CDR3 coding sequence is TGTGCCTGGAGTGTAGGTGGGAGCTCTGGAAACACCATATATTTT.

The rearrangement joins TRBV4-1 to TRBJ2-1; D gene ambiguous. Between the trimmed V and J ends, which lost 5 bases and 7 bases, there was a span of 6 bases. The CDR3 length is 11 residues. Germline CDR1 reads MGHRA; CDR2 reads YSYEKL. DNA for the CDR3: TGCGCCAGCAGCACCTGGAATGAGCAGTTCTTC. Amino acids: CASSTWNEQFF.

The chain combines TRBV5-1 with TRBJ2-7, with D perhaps given as TRBD1 or TRBD2 (6 bases each). Trimming removed 5 bases at V and 4 bases at J, with 16 bases between. The CDR3 loop spans 14 amino acids. Germline V CDR1 and CDR2: SGHRS, YFSETQ. Here the CDR3 reads CASRGPGGGYEQYF. CDR3 nucleotides: TGCGCCAGCAGAGGGCCCGGGGGCGGTTACGAGCAGTACTTC.

A single count supports this clone. CDR3 loop: CASRSVQGQGSPLHF. CDR3 in DNA: TGTGCCAGCAGGAGTGTACAGGGCCAGGGTTCACCCCTCCACTTT. The chain couples TRBV2 to TRBJ1-6, with a tentative D call TRBD1 (6 bases). The CDR3 extends over 15 amino acids. V was pared by 6 bases and J by 9 bases, with 18 bases between. CDR1 is SNHLY and CDR2 is FYNNEI in the germline V gene.

The sample holds one count of this clone. The V call is TRBV9, the J call TRBJ2-6; D gene unclear. The germline gives CDR1 SGDLS, CDR2 YYNGEE. The CDR3 is 16 residues long. The ends were cut back, 4 bases at V and 0 bases at J, with 11 bases in the middle. The CDR3 bases are TGTGCCAGCAGCTTAGATAGAAACTCTGGGGCCAACGTCCTGACTTTC. This codes for CASSLDRNSGANVLTF.

The chain carries TRBV28 and TRBJ1-4, with D possibly matching TRBD1 (5 bases). The germline gives CDR1 MDHEN, CDR2 SYDVKM. The CDR3 is 14 residues long. V lost 1 base to trimming and J lost 5 bases, with 8 bases between them. CDR3 sequence (DNA): TGTGCCAGCAGTTTATTAGGGGCGAATGAAAAACTGTTTTTT. Protein sequence: CASSLLGANEKLFF.

In its sample, this clone was seen once. The J gene is TRBJ2-3, the V gene TRBV3-1 (or the pseudogene TRBV3-2); D gene ambiguous. CDR1 and CDR2 (germline): LGHDT, YNNKEL (reference sequence). Trimming removed 3 bases at V and 6 bases at J, with 7 bases between. The CDR3 has 12 residues. The CDR3 bases are TGTGCCAGCAGCCATGGCCGGGATACGCAGTATTTT. It yields the protein CASSHGRDTQYF.

The chain has TRBV7-2 and TRBJ1-4; a weak D match, TRBD1 (6 bases). There are 11 residues in the CDR3. With 5 bases removed from V and 14 bases from J, the gap between germline ends came to 12 bases. CDR1 is SGHTA and CDR2 is FQGNSA in the germline V gene. The CDR3 DNA follows: TGTGCCAGCAGCATCGGACAGAATCTGTTTTTT. Its protein is CASSIGQNLFF.

The chain carries TRBV5-6 and TRBJ2-1, with TRBD2 matching over 9 bases. In germline, CDR1 is SGHDT, CDR2 YYEEEE. V dropped 0 bases and J dropped 10; count of bases not matched to a gene: 5. The CDR3 length is 14 residues. For the CDR3, the DNA is TGTGCCAGCAGCTTGGTGGCGGGGGGGCCGGAGCAGTTCTTC. Its protein product is CASSLVAGGPEQFF.

The chain couples TRBV19 to TRBJ1-4; D possibly corresponds to TRBD1 (5 bases). Trimming pared 2 bases from V and 8 bases from J, leaving 15 bases between. This CDR3 has 15 amino acids. Germline CDR1 and CDR2: LNHDA and SQIVND (reference sequence). The DNA of the CDR3 is TGTGCCAGTAGTATAAGGAAGGGGACGGGGGAAAAACTGTTTTTT. It translates to CASSIRKGTGEKLFF. Full variable domain (missing parts from reference TRBV19 and TRBJ1-4): DGGITQSPKYLFRKEGQNVTLSCEQNLNHDAMYWYRQDPGQGLRLIYYSQIVNDFQKGDIAEGYSVSREKKESFPLTVTSAQKNPTAFYLCASSIRKGTGEKLFFGSGTQLSVL.

This rearrangement joins TRBV9 to TRBJ1-2; D is unclear. V dropped 1 base and J dropped 0 bases, with 7 bases sitting between them. This CDR3 is 14 amino acids long. The germline gives CDR1 SGDLS, CDR2 YYNGEE. The DNA of the CDR3 is TGTGCCAGCAGCGTATTTGGGGCTAACTATGGCTACACCTTC. Translation: CASSVFGANYGYTF.

The chain links TRBV11-3 to TRBJ1-6; D is unclear. CDR1 is SGHNT, CDR2 YENEEA, per germline. The CDR3 runs 13 residues. V was trimmed by 4 bases and J by 8 bases, leaving 9 bases between them. The CDR3 loop is CASSYRPDSPLHF. CDR3 in DNA: TGTGCCAGCAGCTACCGGCCGGATTCACCCCTCCACTTT.

The gene calls are TRBV18 and TRBJ1-1, with TRBD1 matching 7 bases. Looked up from germline, CDR1 is KGHSH and CDR2 is LQKENI. CDR3 length: 14 residues. V gave up 6 bases and J gave up 11 bases; unmatched junction bases: 15. Here the CDR3 reads CASSQGGNLLWAFF. CDR3 bases: TGTGCCAGCTCCCAAGGGGGCAACCTCCTATGGGCTTTCTTT. Full variable domain (rest looked up from reference TRBV18 and TRBJ1-1): NAGVMQNPRHLVRRRGQEARLRCSPMKGHSHVYWYRQLPEEGLKFMVYLQKENIIDESGMPKERFSAEFPKEGPSILRIQQVVRGDSAAYFCASSQGGNLLWAFFGQGTRLTVV.

CDR3 bases: TGTGCCATCAGTGATGACTTGGGCTACACCTTC. Protein sequence: CAISDDLGYTF. The chain couples TRBV10-3 to TRBJ1-2; D not resolved. The CDR3 has 11 residues. The germline V gene has CDR1 ENHRY and CDR2 SYGVKD. V lost 3 bases and J lost 8, with 7 bases in between.

The chain carries TRBV28 and TRBJ1-4, with 9 bases that match TRBD1. Germline-derived CDR1 and CDR2 are MDHEN and SYDVKM. The CDR3 is made up of 14 amino acids. V was pared by 6 bases and J by 7 bases, with 6 bases of the junction left unmatched. The CDR3 DNA sequence: TGTGCCAGCAGGACCGGGACAGGGATTGAAAAACTGTTTTTT. It translates to CASRTGTGIEKLFF.

The V gene is TRBV2, the J gene TRBJ1-4; D gene uncertain. V lost 7 bases and J lost 0, with 6 bases in between. The CDR3 sequence is 13 residues long. Per the germline V gene, CDR1 is SNHLY and CDR2 is FYNNEI. The CDR3 DNA sequence: TGTGCCAGCATGGGGACAACTAATGAAAAACTGTTTTTT. This encodes CASMGTTNEKLFF. Complete variable domain (other parts from reference TRBV2 and TRBJ1-4): EPEVTQTPSHQVTQMGQEVILRCVPISNHLYFYWYRQILGQKVEFLVSFYNNEISEKSEIFDDQFSVERPDGSNFTLKIRSTKLEDSAMYFCASMGTTNEKLFFGSGTQLSVL.

This chain links TRBV15 with TRBJ2-7, with D perhaps TRBD1 or TRBD2 (5 bases each). The CDR3 contains 16 residues. Between the trimmed V and J ends, which lost 3 bases and 1 base, there was a span of 16 bases. Germline V gene lookup returns CDR1 LNHNV and CDR2 YYDKDF (reference sequence). The CDR3, as DNA: TGTGCCACCAGCAGGGAGGCTGGGGCTGGGTCCTACGAGCAGTACTTC. Translated: CATSREAGAGSYEQYF. The whole variable domain, filled in from reference TRBV15 and TRBJ2-7, reads DAMVIQNPRYQVTQFGKPVTLSCSQTLNHNVMYWYQQKSSQAPKLLFHYYDKDFNNEADTPDNFQSRRPNTSFCFLDIRSPGLGDTAMYLCATSREAGAGSYEQYFGPGTRLTVT.

V is TRBV11-2 and J is TRBJ1-1; 10 nucleotides align to TRBD1. Germline lookup yields CDR1 SGHAT and CDR2 FQNNGV. J lost 2 bases, V lost 5 bases, and 8 bases had no gene match. The CDR3 runs to 16 residues. The CDR3 reads CASSVGTGVRNTEAFF. CDR3 DNA sequence: TGTGCCAGCAGCGTAGGGACAGGGGTGCGAAACACTGAAGCTTTCTTT.

The chain recombines TRBV2 with TRBJ1-2; TRBD1 matches 9 bases. This CDR3 has 15 residues. Trimming took 7 bases from V and 4 from J; bases not matched to a gene: 10. Looked up from germline, CDR1 is SNHLY and CDR2 is FYNNEI. CDR3 bases: TGTGCCAGCACCCCTCGGACAGGGGCTCCCTATGGCTACACCTTC. Residues: CASTPRTGAPYGYTF.

This clone occurred a few times. This chain joins TRBV6-5 and TRBJ1-6, with D possibly being TRBD1 (5 bases). The CDR3 extends over 13 amino acids. Deletions cut 5 bases from V and 10 bases from J, with 12 bases between. CDR1 and CDR2 (germline): MNHEY, SVGAGI. CDR3 protein: CASSQGDPSPLHF. The CDR3 coding sequence is TGTGCCAGCAGTCAGGGTGATCCCTCACCCCTCCACTTT.

V usage is TRBV29-1 and J usage is TRBJ1-1; D gene ambiguous. CDR1 and CDR2 from the germline V gene are SQVTM and ANQGSEA. V gave up 1 base and J gave up 1 base, with 4 bases separating them. The CDR3 loop spans 12 amino acids. The CDR3, as DNA: TGCAGCGTTGAAGTGTGGAACACTGAAGCTTTCTTT. This gives the protein CSVEVWNTEAFF.

This rearrangement joins TRBV7-2 to TRBJ2-7, with D unresolved. CDR3 length equals 15 residues. Per germline, CDR1 SGHTA and CDR2 FQGNSA. Trimming pared 0 bases from V and 3 bases from J, leaving 12 bases between. Here the CDR3 reads CASSLARARDYEQYF. As DNA, the CDR3 is TGTGCCAGCAGCTTAGCTAGGGCTAGGGACTACGAGCAGTACTTC.

In DNA form, the CDR3 reads TGTGCCAGCAGTGAAGATGGGCGGTCTAATGAAAAACTGTTTTTT. Residues: CASSEDGRSNEKLFF. This chain connects TRBV25-1 to TRBJ1-4; D is uncertain. Germline V gives CDR1 MGHDK, CDR2 SYGVNS. V lost 2 bases and J 3 bases, leaving 10 bases between the germline ends. This CDR3 is 15 amino acids long.